This T cell receptor (beta chain) appears in the sequencing data of a study of CDR3 diversity in severe acne. J gave up 6 bases and V 4 bases, and 5 bases lay outside the gene matches. The CDR3 runs to 13 residues. Germline V gene data show CDR1 as ENHRY and CDR2 as SYGVKD. TCRdb re-called the PCR reads with MiXCR, one entry per CDR3 protein. The table includes more than 70,000 distinct CDR3 sequences, 45% to 55% detected once. Material for sequencing was blood. V is TRBV10-3 and J is TRBJ1-1; TRBD1 agrees at 7 bases. The receptor comes from a male donor with severe acne vulgaris. CDR3: CAISAGTEPEAFF. The CDR3, as DNA: TGTGCCATCAGTGCTGGGACAGAACCTGAAGCTTTCTTT.